This T cell receptor (beta chain) was recorded in a study of Tregs in tolerant kidney transplant recipients. CD4+CD25+CD127- Tregs, CD4+CD25- non-Tregs, CD4 and CD8 cells were sorted. This CDR3 is 19 amino acids long. CDR1 SGHAT and CDR2 FQNNGV come from the germline V gene. Trimming cost V 3 bases and J 1 base; bases outside gene matches: 11. Sequencing was performed with immunoSEQ multiplex PCR; in TCRdb, only in-frame clones are kept and a portion is missing. Of around 78,000 clones detected, approximately 89% appear once; the ten largest clones hold about 0.36%. The chain recombines TRBV11-2 with TRBJ2-1; TRBD2 aligns across 11 bases. The starting material was Tregs from blood, obtained before the transplant. This sequence was found in a human donor who received a combined kidney and bone marrow transplant. CDR3 sequence: CASSFPAGLADSSYNEQFF. In DNA, the CDR3 is TGTGCCAGCAGCTTTCCCGCGGGACTAGCGGATTCTTCCTACAATGAGCAGTTCTTC.